This is a list of T cell receptor beta chains from one sample in a study of cytomegalovirus exposure and HLA in healthy donors. Measured with immunoSEQ multiplex PCR; TCRdb has only the in-frame clones, and not every one. Of fewer than 60,000 clones listed, 55% to 65% were seen once; the top ten hold approximately 10%. Sample: PBMCs. Every receptor here comes from a human donor in good health. Each CDR3 is given with its conserved first and last residue. Each record gives: clone size, J gene, D gene, V gene, CDR3 protein, CDR3 DNA. A D gene is named only where the DNA matches it firmly. The size of a clone is reported for some rows only, either as once, few or many, or as a class for expanded clones.

clone_size: NA
j_call: TRBJ1-2
d_call: TRBD1
v_call: TRBV28
cdr3_aa: CASRPTGGRSYGYTF
cdr3_nt: TGTGCCAGCAGACCGACAGGGGGCCGCAGCTATGGCTACACCTTC

clone_size: NA
j_call: TRBJ1-5
d_call: NA
v_call: TRBV6-1
cdr3_aa: CASSDRAAQPQHF
cdr3_nt: TGTGCCAGCAGTGACAGGGCGGCTCAGCCCCAGCATTTT

clone_size: NA
j_call: TRBJ2-7
d_call: NA
v_call: TRBV14
cdr3_aa: CASSLLSYEQYF
cdr3_nt: TGTGCCAGCAGCCTTTTGAGCTACGAGCAGTACTTC

clone_size: few
j_call: TRBJ1-4
d_call: NA
v_call: TRBV27
cdr3_aa: CASSLWTAGNEKLFF
cdr3_nt: TGTGCCAGCAGTTTATGGACGGCGGGTAATGAAAAACTGTTTTTT

clone_size: few
j_call: TRBJ2-7
d_call: NA
v_call: TRBV19
cdr3_aa: CASSIRDEQYF
cdr3_nt: TGTGCCAGTAGTATCAGGGACGAGCAGTACTTC

clone_size: NA
j_call: TRBJ2-7
d_call: TRBD2
v_call: TRBV7-3
cdr3_aa: CASSLASGGVYEQYF
cdr3_nt: TGTGCCAGCAGCTTAGCCAGCGGGGGGGTCTACGAGCAGTACTTC

clone_size: NA
j_call: TRBJ2-5
d_call: NA
v_call: TRBV7-9
cdr3_aa: CASSETQETQYF
cdr3_nt: TGTGCCAGCAGCGAAACTCAAGAGACCCAGTACTTC

clone_size: NA
j_call: TRBJ1-1
d_call: NA
v_call: TRBV11-2
cdr3_aa: CASSLDAAGYVTEAFF
cdr3_nt: TGTGCCAGCAGCTTAGATGCGGCAGGGTACGTAACTGAAGCTTTCTTT

clone_size: NA
j_call: TRBJ2-3
d_call: TRBD1
v_call: TRBV7-9
cdr3_aa: CASSSYRGRVDTQYF
cdr3_nt: TGTGCCAGCAGCTCCTACAGGGGGCGCGTAGATACGCAGTATTTT

clone_size: NA
j_call: TRBJ2-7
d_call: NA
v_call: TRBV5-1
cdr3_aa: CASSFQNSYEQYF
cdr3_nt: TGCGCCAGCAGCTTCCAGAACTCCTACGAGCAGTACTTC

clone_size: few
j_call: TRBJ2-1
d_call: NA
v_call: TRBV7-9
cdr3_aa: CASSLRDSPSYNEQFF
cdr3_nt: TGTGCCAGCAGCTTACGGGACTCCCCCTCCTACAATGAGCAGTTCTTC

clone_size: NA
j_call: TRBJ1-2
d_call: TRBD1
v_call: TRBV19
cdr3_aa: CASSVGDSYGYTF
cdr3_nt: TGTGCCAGTAGTGTAGGGGACAGTTACGGCTACACCTTC

clone_size: few
j_call: TRBJ1-1
d_call: NA
v_call: TRBV14
cdr3_aa: CASSQGGGPGAFF
cdr3_nt: TGTGCCAGCAGCCAAGGTGGGGGCCCGGGAGCTTTCTTT

clone_size: NA
j_call: TRBJ2-1
d_call: NA
v_call: TRBV5-1
cdr3_aa: CASSPGGANEQFF
cdr3_nt: TGCGCCAGCAGCCCAGGAGGGGCCAATGAGCAGTTCTTC

clone_size: few
j_call: TRBJ1-4
d_call: NA
v_call: TRBV29-1
cdr3_aa: CSVVIRGNEKLFF
cdr3_nt: TGCAGCGTTGTGATAAGGGGGAATGAAAAACTGTTTTTT

clone_size: NA
j_call: TRBJ1-1
d_call: TRBD1
v_call: TRBV9
cdr3_aa: CASSVVGSDRGNTEAFF
cdr3_nt: TGTGCCAGCAGCGTAGTTGGCTCGGACAGGGGGAACACTGAAGCTTTCTTT

clone_size: NA
j_call: TRBJ2-7
d_call: TRBD1
v_call: TRBV7-3
cdr3_aa: CASSPDRGSSYEQYF
cdr3_nt: TGTGCCAGCAGCCCGGACAGGGGTTCCTCCTACGAGCAGTACTTC

clone_size: NA
j_call: TRBJ2-3
d_call: TRBD1
v_call: TRBV5-4
cdr3_aa: CASSAGTGGSDTQYF
cdr3_nt: TGTGCCAGCAGCGCCGGGACAGGGGGCTCAGATACGCAGTATTTT

clone_size: few
j_call: TRBJ2-7
d_call: TRBD1
v_call: TRBV30
cdr3_aa: CAWSVWTGAYEQYF
cdr3_nt: TGTGCCTGGAGTGTATGGACAGGGGCCTACGAGCAGTACTTC

clone_size: NA
j_call: TRBJ2-7
d_call: TRBD1
v_call: TRBV7-8
cdr3_aa: CASSLPGQGRFYEQYF
cdr3_nt: TGTGCCAGCAGCTTACCCGGACAGGGGAGGTTCTACGAGCAGTACTTC

clone_size: NA
j_call: TRBJ1-1
d_call: NA
v_call: TRBV5-4
cdr3_aa: CASSLDRRTEAFF
cdr3_nt: TGTGCCAGCAGCTTGGACAGGCGGACTGAAGCTTTCTTT

clone_size: NA
j_call: TRBJ2-6
d_call: NA
v_call: TRBV19
cdr3_aa: CASRRRLSGSGANVLTF
cdr3_nt: TGTGCCAGTAGAAGAAGGCTCTCGGGTTCTGGGGCCAACGTCCTGACTTTC

clone_size: NA
j_call: TRBJ1-4
d_call: NA
v_call: TRBV4-1
cdr3_aa: CASSRQVVNEKLFF
cdr3_nt: TGCGCCAGCAGCCGTCAGGTGGTTAATGAAAAACTGTTTTTT

clone_size: NA
j_call: TRBJ2-3
d_call: TRBD2
v_call: TRBV19
cdr3_aa: CASSMPVGVAGADTQYF
cdr3_nt: TGTGCCAGTAGTATGCCGGTGGGGGTAGCGGGGGCAGATACGCAGTATTTT

clone_size: NA
j_call: TRBJ1-2
d_call: NA
v_call: TRBV19
cdr3_aa: CASSLNGLHRRDYGYTF
cdr3_nt: TGTGCCAGTAGTCTAAATGGACTCCATAGAAGGGACTATGGCTACACCTTC